These 23 T cell receptor beta chains were all obtained from the same sample, sequenced in a study of blood T cell repertoires in COVID-19. Method: immunoSEQ multiplex PCR; TCRdb's copy keeps in-frame clones and lacks some. The repertoire holds 25,000 to 35,000 clones, with approximately 82% as singletons. Sequencing was performed on peripheral blood. Receptor source: a human donor in a cohort sampled during active COVID-19.

This CDR3 reads CSVGQHGDRGQFF. DNA of the CDR3: TGCAGCGTAGGCCAACATGGGGACAGGGGGCAGTTCTTC. The rearrangement links TRBV29-1 to TRBJ2-1, with 10 bases identical to TRBD1. The CDR3 covers 13 residues. The germline CDR1 and CDR2 sequences are SQVTM and ANQGSEA. V gave up 6 bases and J gave up 12 bases; unmatched junction bases: 11.

This rearrangement joins TRBV7-9 to TRBJ1-2; D ambiguous. Germline loops: CDR1 SEHNR, CDR2 FQNEAQ (reference sequence). Deletions cut 5 bases from V and 4 bases from J, with 14 bases between. The CDR3 extends over 14 amino acids. The CDR3 sequence is CASSPLSLIYGYTF. The DNA of the CDR3 is TGTGCCAGCAGCCCTTTGAGTTTAATCTATGGCTACACCTTC.

The rearrangement uses TRBV15 and TRBJ1-6; D possibly corresponds to TRBD1 (5 bases). With 3 bases removed from V and 7 bases from J, the gap between germline ends came to 13 bases. This CDR3 spans 15 amino acids. Germline loops: CDR1 LNHNV, CDR2 YYDKDF (reference sequence). The DNA of the CDR3 is TGTGCCACCAGCAGTCCCACAGGAGACAATTCACCCCTCCACTTT. Its translation is CATSSPTGDNSPLHF.

The chain employs TRBV24-1 and TRBJ1-2; D may be TRBD1 (6 bases). Germline values: CDR1 KGHDR, CDR2 SFDVKD. The length of the CDR3 is 14 residues. V lost 4 bases to trimming and J lost 4 bases, with 12 bases between them. DNA of the CDR3: TGTGCCACCAGTGACCAGGACAGACCCTATGGCTACACCTTC. As protein: CATSDQDRPYGYTF.

This clone was recorded a few times. The V gene is TRBV10-1, the J gene TRBJ2-3, with 15 bases matching TRBD2. The CDR3 is 18 amino acids. The germline gives CDR1 WNHNN, CDR2 SYGVQD (reference sequence). V shed 5 bases, J shed 1 base, and the junction held 7 bases outside the gene matches. The CDR3 coding sequence is TGCGCCAGCAGTCGGACTAGCGGGGGGGAAGTCGGCACAGATACGCAGTATTTT. Amino acids: CASSRTSGGEVGTDTQYF.

V and J are TRBV19 and TRBJ1-2, with a tentative D call TRBD1 (5 bases). This CDR3 is 14 amino acids long. The V gene's germline CDR1 is LNHDA and CDR2 SQIVND (reference sequence). V lost 3 bases to trimming and J lost 2 bases, with 10 bases between them. CDR3 sequence: CASSIFRQNYGYTF. CDR3 coding DNA: TGTGCCAGTAGTATCTTTCGACAGAACTATGGCTACACCTTC.

The V and J genes are TRBV6-5 and TRBJ1-3, with D tentatively TRBD1 (5 bases). The CDR3 has 15 residues. Germline CDR1 reads MNHEY; CDR2 reads SVGAGI. V was cut by 0 bases and J by 4 bases, with 10 bases left in between. CDR3 amino acids: CASSYSRAGGNTIYF. The CDR3 DNA reads as TGTGCCAGCAGTTACTCCAGGGCCGGAGGAAACACCATATATTTT.

The chain links TRBV15 to TRBJ1-3, with D possibly being TRBD1 (6 bases). Germline V gene lookup returns CDR1 LNHNV and CDR2 YYDKDF (reference sequence). V was pared by 2 bases and J by 2 bases, with 13 bases between. The CDR3 contains 16 residues. The CDR3 bases are TGTGCCACCAGCAGACCAGCGACAGGAGCTGGAAACACCATATATTTT. This gives the protein CATSRPATGAGNTIYF.

This clone was seen only once. The chain carries TRBV6-6 and TRBJ2-3; 9 bases match TRBD2. The CDR3 contains 13 residues. Unmatched junction bases numbered 5, after V lost 8 bases and J lost 5 bases. Germline V gene sequence: CDR1 MNHNY, CDR2 SVGAGI (reference sequence). CDR3 coding DNA: TGTGCCAGCGCGGGGGGGCAGGTAGATACGCAGTATTTT. Amino acids: CASAGGQVDTQYF.

The chain couples TRBV7-2 to TRBJ1-3; 8 nucleotides align to TRBD1. Germline V gives CDR1 SGHTA, CDR2 FQGNSA. V shed 0 bases and J 1 base; nucleotides not matched to a gene: 5. This CDR3 comprises 17 residues. This CDR3 reads CASSLARTGRSGNTIYF. CDR3 nucleotides: TGTGCCAGCAGCTTAGCCCGGACAGGGAGATCTGGAAACACCATATATTTT.

This chain uses TRBV7-9 with TRBJ2-2; TRBD1 aligns across 8 bases. CDR1 and CDR2 (germline): SEHNR, FQNEAQ (reference sequence). This CDR3 region has 15 residues. The V and J ends lost 5 bases and 4 bases, in that order; junction bases with no gene match: 6. For the CDR3, the DNA is TGTGCCAGCAGCCCCGGACAGGGTAGCACCGGGGAGCTGTTTTTT. It codes for CASSPGQGSTGELFF. The whole variable domain, filled in from reference TRBV7-9 and TRBJ2-2, reads DTGVSQNPRHKITKRGQNVTFRCDPISEHNRLYWYRQTLGQGPEFLTYFQNEAQLEKSRLLSDRFSAERPKGSFSTLEIQRTEQGDSAMYLCASSPGQGSTGELFFGEGSRLTVL.

The chain links TRBV5-8 to TRBJ1-1; D not certain. Trimming pared 5 bases from V and 11 bases from J, leaving 19 bases between. CDR1 and CDR2 from the germline V gene are SGHTS and YDEGEE. The CDR3 covers 13 residues. The CDR3 region has the DNA TGTGCCAGCAGTCAAGAACCGACCACTAGGGCTTTCTTT. Translated, it gives CASSQEPTTRAFF.

V usage is TRBV5-1 and J usage is TRBJ2-3; D is uncertain. The CDR3 runs to 13 residues. The ends were cut back, 0 bases at V and 1 base at J, with 3 bases in the middle. The germline CDR1 and CDR2 sequences are SGHRS and YFSETQ. CDR3 residues: CASSLAGTDTQYF. The DNA for the CDR3 is TGCGCCAGCAGCTTGGCGGGCACAGATACGCAGTATTTT.

The rearrangement uses TRBV19 and TRBJ1-4; no clear D. Germline values: CDR1 LNHDA, CDR2 SQIVND (reference sequence). V was cut by 11 bases and J by 8 bases, with 15 bases left in between. The CDR3 contains 12 residues. CDR3 in DNA: TGTGCCGCAGCCAGGATTGGCGAAAAACTGTTTTTT. Amino acids: CAAARIGEKLFF.

The table lists this clone with a count of one. Other DNA sequences from this sample encode an identical CDR3 as well. In nucleotides, the CDR3 is TGTGCCAGTAGTATAGGAGGGGGCGGTAGCAATCAGCCCCAGCATTTT. Amino acids: CASSIGGGGSNQPQHF. V and J are TRBV19 and TRBJ1-5; TRBD1 agrees at 7 bases. The junction had 3 bases not matched to a gene; V was cut back by 1 base and J by 0 bases. The length of the CDR3 is 16 residues. Germline assignment: CDR1 LNHDA and CDR2 SQIVND (reference sequence). The variable domain in full, completed from reference TRBV19 and TRBJ1-5, reads DGGITQSPKYLFRKEGQNVTLSCEQNLNHDAMYWYRQDPGQGLRLIYYSQIVNDFQKGDIAEGYSVSREKKESFPLTVTSAQKNPTAFYLCASSIGGGGSNQPQHFGDGTRLSIL.

The chain carries TRBV30 and TRBJ1-1, with TRBD1 matching over 7 bases. The junction had 9 bases not matched to a gene; V was cut back by 5 bases and J by 3 bases. CDR1 and CDR2 from the germline V gene are GTSNPN and SVGIG (reference sequence). This CDR3 has 14 residues. This CDR3 reads CAWEPWTGDTEAFF. The CDR3 DNA sequence: TGTGCCTGGGAGCCCTGGACAGGTGACACTGAAGCTTTCTTT. Looking up the rest from reference TRBV30 and TRBJ1-1 gives the full variable domain: SQTIHQWPATLVQPVGSPLSLECTVEGTSNPNLYWYRQAAGRGLQLLFYSVGIGQISSEVPQNLSASRPQDRQFILSSKKLLLSDSGFYLCAWEPWTGDTEAFFGQGTRLTVV.

The chain uses TRBV14 and TRBJ2-3; 9 nucleotides line up with TRBD1. The CDR3 sequence is 16 residues long. Germline CDR1 SGHDN, CDR2 FVKESK. V shed 4 bases, J shed 5 bases, and the junction held 10 bases outside the gene matches. The CDR3 region is CASSPQGTGLGDTQYF. CDR3 nucleotides: TGTGCCAGCAGCCCCCAAGGGACAGGGTTAGGAGATACGCAGTATTTT. Filled out from reference TRBV14 and TRBJ2-3, the complete variable domain reads EAGVTQFPSHSVIEKGQTVTLRCDPISGHDNLYWYRRVMGKEIKFLLHFVKESKQDESGMPNNRFLAERTGGTYSTLKVQPAELEDSGVYFCASSPQGTGLGDTQYFGPGTRLTVL.

The chain links TRBV30 to TRBJ1-5, with TRBD1 matching over 7 bases. J was trimmed by 0 bases and V by 1 base; bases with no gene match: 6. This CDR3 is built from 16 residues. In germline, CDR1 is GTSNPN, CDR2 SVGIG (reference sequence). The CDR3 loop reads CAWSERTGYSNQPQHF. In nucleotides, the CDR3 is TGTGCCTGGAGTGAAAGGACAGGTTATAGCAATCAGCCCCAGCATTTT.

V and J are TRBV6-6 and TRBJ2-5; TRBD1 matches at 10 bases. The CDR3 runs to 14 residues. Losses at the gene ends were 6 bases for V and 5 bases for J; bases not matched to a gene: 6. The germline V gene encodes CDR1 MNHNY and CDR2 SVGAGI (reference sequence). CDR3 amino acids: CASSWGQGLETQYF. Here the CDR3 DNA reads TGTGCCAGCAGCTGGGGACAGGGGTTGGAGACCCAGTACTTC.

The J gene is TRBJ2-5, the V gene TRBV7-9, with 11 bases identical to TRBD2. The junction had 2 bases not matched to a gene; V was cut back by 3 bases and J by 5 bases. From germline, CDR1 is SEHNR and CDR2 FQNEAQ (reference sequence). The CDR3 consists of 14 residues. In DNA form, the CDR3 reads TGTGCCAGCAGCTTGACTAGCGGGGAGGAGACCCAGTACTTC. As protein: CASSLTSGEETQYF.

The J gene is TRBJ2-3, the V gene TRBV10-3; D perhaps matches TRBD1 (6 bases). CDR3 size: 16 residues. Germline V gene lookup returns CDR1 ENHRY and CDR2 SYGVKD. Trimming took off 5 bases at V and 2 bases at J, with 17 bases between the two ends. The CDR3 region is CAISRDRPSFTDTQYF. The DNA of the CDR3 is TGTGCCATCAGTCGAGACAGGCCTTCCTTCACAGATACGCAGTATTTT.

This chain joins TRBV4-1 and TRBJ2-5, with a weak D call TRBD1 (5 bases). Germline V gene sequence: CDR1 MGHRA, CDR2 YSYEKL. The CDR3 has 15 amino acids. V lost 1 base to trimming and J lost 5 bases, with 14 bases between them. CDR3 in amino acids: CASSQVGREGETQYF. The CDR3 nucleotides read TGCGCCAGCAGCCAAGTAGGCAGGGAAGGCGAGACCCAGTACTTC.

The chain joins TRBV4-3 to TRBJ2-7, with D unclear. The ends were cut back, 1 base at V and 2 bases at J, with 12 bases in the middle. The CDR3 totals 15 residues. CDR1 is LGHNA and CDR2 is YSLEER in the germline V gene. CDR3 sequence reads: CASSQGRWQAYEQYF. CDR3 DNA: TGCGCCAGCAGCCAAGGTCGGTGGCAGGCCTACGAGCAGTACTTC.